Below, one TCR beta chain is given with its context. Using immunoSEQ multiplex PCR, the repertoire was profiled, and TCRdb retains in-frame clones only, with some absent. The sample shows 40,000 to 50,000 clones, 84% of them seen only once. Germline V gene sequence: CDR1 SGHVS, CDR2 FNYEAQ. The V end lost 5 bases, the J end lost 3 bases, and 14 bases lay between the germline ends. The CDR3 length is 15 residues. This sample stems from a study of T cell changes during pregnancy in multiple sclerosis. This chain joins TRBV7-6 and TRBJ1-3, with a possible D match to TRBD1 (5 bases). The sequence was obtained from a female donor with multiple sclerosis, enrolled in a pregnancy study. The sequenced sample was CD4+ T cells from peripheral blood mononuclear cells, obtained before pregnancy. The CDR3 reads CASSASGTFGNTIYF. CDR3 nucleotides: TGTGCCAGCAGCGCCTCCGGGACTTTTGGAAACACCATATATTTT.